Below are 27 T cell receptor beta chains sequenced from a single sample in a study of cytomegalovirus exposure and HLA in healthy donors. A multiplex PCR was run with 60 Vbeta primers and 13 Jbeta primers. The table came from immunoSEQ multiplex PCR; TCRdb's copy has only in-frame clones and leaves some out. The table records tens of thousands of clones, approximately 80% of them present only once. Sample: PBMCs. The receptors stem from a woman younger than 45 in good health and CMV-seronegative.

The chain has TRBV27 and TRBJ1-6; a possible D gene is TRBD1 (5 bases). V dropped 3 bases and J dropped 10 bases, with 22 bases sitting between them. The germline V gene encodes CDR1 MNHEY and CDR2 SMNVEV (reference sequence). This CDR3 is 17 amino acids long. DNA for the CDR3: TGTGCCAGCAGTTTTTTGAATGGGGCCGGTCCAGGATCACCCCTCCACTTT. Its protein is CASSFLNGAGPGSPLHF.

The table lists this clone with a count of one. This chain links TRBV18 with TRBJ1-2; no clear D. This CDR3 contains 17 residues. Per the germline V gene, CDR1 is KGHSH and CDR2 is LQKENI. V was cut by 4 bases and J by 2 bases, with 20 bases left in between. The CDR3 here is CASSQNYGESKNYGYTF. CDR3 nucleotides: TGTGCCAGCTCACAAAATTACGGGGAATCCAAAAACTATGGCTACACCTTC.

The chain uses TRBV5-1 and TRBJ2-7, with D possibly matching TRBD2 (6 bases). The germline gives CDR1 SGHRS, CDR2 YFSETQ. V lost 1 base to trimming and J lost 0 bases, with 11 bases between them. The CDR3 spans 15 residues. CDR3 coding DNA: TGCGCCAGCAGCTTGATAGGGAGGAACTCCTACGAGCAGTACTTC. Protein product: CASSLIGRNSYEQYF.

The count of this clone is one. The chain uses TRBV19 and TRBJ2-2, with 12 bases aligning to TRBD2. Germline-derived CDR1 and CDR2 are LNHDA and SQIVND (reference sequence). The CDR3 runs 16 residues. V shed 7 bases, J shed 7 bases, and the junction held 10 bases outside the gene matches. This CDR3 is CASIVTSGGYGGELFF. CDR3 in DNA: TGTGCCAGTATCGTGACTAGCGGGGGTTACGGCGGGGAGCTGTTTTTT.

This chain joins TRBV29-1 and TRBJ2-1; TRBD2 matches at 9 bases. Germline CDR1 is SQVTM and CDR2 is ANQGSEA. The CDR3 consists of 13 residues. V was pared by 6 bases and J by 4 bases, with 4 bases of the junction left unmatched. The CDR3 DNA follows: TGCAGCGTGAAAGCGGGAGGATACAATGAGCAGTTCTTC. This translates into CSVKAGGYNEQFF.

This chain connects TRBV10-1 to TRBJ2-7; 10 bases fit TRBD1. J gave up 2 bases and V 6 bases, and 4 bases lay outside the gene matches. There are 14 residues in the CDR3. Germline V gives CDR1 WNHNN, CDR2 SYGVQD (reference sequence). The CDR3 nucleotides are TGCGCCAGCAGCGGGACAGGGGATCCCTACGAGCAGTACTTC. It encodes CASSGTGDPYEQYF.

CDR3 amino acids: CASSTRTSGGRSEQFF. The CDR3 DNA reads TGTGCCAGCAGCACGCGGACTAGCGGGGGGCGGAGCGAGCAGTTCTTC. The chain carries TRBV5-8 and TRBJ2-1; 14 bases are shared with TRBD2. J was trimmed by 10 bases and V by 4 bases; bases with no gene match: 10. The CDR3 covers 16 residues. Per the germline V gene, CDR1 is SGHTS and CDR2 is YDEGEE.

This chain uses TRBV27 with TRBJ2-7, with D possibly being TRBD2 (6 bases). Germline lookup yields CDR1 MNHEY and CDR2 SMNVEV (reference sequence). CDR3 length: 14 residues. The V and J ends lost 4 bases and 6 bases respectively, with 16 bases between them. CDR3 DNA sequence: TGTGCCAGCAGTTACCGAGGAGGGTATTTCGAGCAGTACTTC. Translation gives CASSYRGGYFEQYF.

This clone was recorded a few times. Germline and junction disagree at one end, which may indicate a read error. The chain employs TRBV7-9 and TRBJ1-2; D not resolved. Germline CDR1 and CDR2: SEHNR and FQNEAQ (reference sequence). This CDR3 has 12 amino acids. DNA of the CDR3: TGTTCCAGCAGCCCCACTGCCTATGGCTACACCTTC. It translates to CSSSPTAYGYTF. The full variable domain, with the rest looked up from reference TRBV7-9 and TRBJ1-2, is DTGVSQNPRHKITKRGQNVTFRCDPISEHNRLYWYRQTLGQGPEFLTYFQNEAQLEKSRLLSDRFSAERPKGSFSTLEIQRTEQGDSAMYLCSSSPTAYGYTFGSGTRLTVV.

The V call is TRBV10-3, the J call TRBJ1-3; tentatively, D is TRBD1 (5 bases). V was pared by 6 bases and J by 1 base, with 13 bases between. There are 15 residues in the CDR3. CDR1 is ENHRY and CDR2 is SYGVKD in the germline V gene. CDR3 residues: CAISPREDSGNTIYF. In nucleotides, the CDR3 is TGTGCCATCAGCCCCAGGGAAGATTCTGGAAACACCATATATTTT.

This clone was seen a handful of times. The rearrangement links TRBV6-6 to TRBJ1-1; 9 bases line up with TRBD1. The V gene end was trimmed by 5 bases and the J gene end by 3 bases; junction bases not matched to a gene: 7. The CDR3 is made up of 15 amino acids. CDR1 and CDR2 (germline): MNHNY, SVGAGI (reference sequence). CDR3 region: CASSPSGQGYTEAFF. The CDR3 DNA follows: TGTGCCAGCAGTCCGTCTGGACAGGGGTACACTGAAGCTTTCTTT.

The chain combines TRBV6-5 with TRBJ1-1; 8 nucleotides match TRBD1. Germline V gene data show CDR1 as MNHEY and CDR2 as SVGAGI. The trim removed 6 bases at V and 0 bases at J, leaving 3 bases unmatched. This CDR3 is built from 14 residues. CDR3 in DNA: TGTGCCAGCAGCAACAGGGGGTTGAACACTGAAGCTTTCTTT. Translated: CASSNRGLNTEAFF.

The chain couples TRBV28 to TRBJ1-1; 10 nucleotides match TRBD1. J was trimmed by 6 bases and V by 3 bases; bases with no gene match: 10. This CDR3 is 16 amino acids long. Germline values: CDR1 MDHEN, CDR2 SYDVKM. In DNA, the CDR3 is TGTGCCAGCAGTTTGGAGACAGGGGGCGTTTGGGCTGAAGCTTTCTTT. It is translated as CASSLETGGVWAEAFF.

With respect to this clone: A junction end diverges from the germline sequence, so it may reflect a read error. The chain uses TRBV7-7 and TRBJ2-3, with TRBD2 as a possible D gene (5 bases). Germline V gene sequence: CDR1 SSHAT, CDR2 FNYEAQ (reference sequence). The CDR3 has 15 amino acids. The CDR3 protein is CASSLGLEGTDTQYF. Written as DNA, the CDR3 is TGTGCTAGCAGCCTCGGACTCGAGGGAACAGATACGCAGTATTTT. The complete variable domain, with remaining parts taken from reference TRBV7-7 and TRBJ2-3, reads GAGVSQSPRYKVTKRGQDVTLRCDPISSHATLYWYQQALGQGPEFLTYFNYEAQPDKSGLPSDRFSAERPEGSISTLTIQRTEQRDSAMYRCASSLGLEGTDTQYFGPGTRLTVL.

The chain recombines TRBV5-4 with TRBJ1-2; D may be TRBD1 (5 bases). Germline CDR1 SGHNT, CDR2 YYREEE (reference sequence). The V end lost 4 bases, the J end lost 1 base, and 5 bases lay between the germline ends. CDR3 length equals 12 residues. This CDR3 is CASSQGNYGYTF. The CDR3 DNA is TGTGCCAGCAGCCAGGGTAACTATGGCTACACCTTC.

V gene TRBV5-5 combines with J gene TRBJ2-5; perhaps TRBD2 as D (5 bases). Judging by the DNA end, TRBJ2-7 fits better; the J call may be wrong. CDR1 and CDR2 (germline): SGHKS, YYEKEE (reference sequence). This CDR3 is 13 amino acids long. CDR3 protein: CASSLGLNYEQYF. The CDR3 DNA follows: TGTGCCAGCAGCCTAGGACTGAACTACGAGCAGTACTTC.

DNA of the CDR3: TGTGCCAGCAGCCACACTAGCGGGGGGAACCATGAGCAGTTCTTC. Encoded protein: CASSHTSGGNHEQFF. The chain links TRBV2 to TRBJ2-1, with 12 bases that match TRBD2. V was clipped by 6 bases and J by 8 bases; unmatched bases: 8. Germline V lookup: CDR1 SNHLY, CDR2 FYNNEI. The CDR3 has 15 residues.

The chain is built from TRBV19 and TRBJ1-5, with TRBD1 as a possible D gene (5 bases). Trimming took off 6 bases at V and 4 bases at J, with 10 bases between the two ends. Per the germline V gene, CDR1 is LNHDA and CDR2 is SQIVND (reference sequence). The CDR3 has 13 residues. The CDR3: CASSRDSNQPQHF. CDR3 in DNA: TGTGCCAGTAGCCGGGACTCAAATCAGCCCCAGCATTTT.

The V gene is TRBV5-1, the J gene TRBJ2-2; TRBD1 aligns across 11 bases. The CDR3 consists of 15 residues. V lost 4 bases to trimming and J lost 5 bases; unmatched junction nucleotides: 4. Germline V gene sequence: CDR1 SGHRS, CDR2 YFSETQ. The CDR3 DNA reads TGCGCCAGCAGCCCGGGACAGGGGGGTACCGGGGAGCTGTTTTTT. Translated: CASSPGQGGTGELFF.

The chain links TRBV5-5 to TRBJ2-1; 8 bases are shared with TRBD2. The CDR3 contains 16 residues. Germline CDR1 SGHKS, CDR2 YYEKEE (reference sequence). Unmatched junction bases numbered 9, after V lost 3 bases and J lost 4 bases. CDR3 nucleotides: TGTGCCAGCAGCTCTAATCTCGCGGGGGGTTACAATGAGCAGTTCTTC. Translation: CASSSNLAGGYNEQFF. The full variable domain, in which reference TRBV5-5 and TRBJ2-1 provide the parts outside the CDR3, is DAGVTQSPTHLIKTRGQQVTLRCSPISGHKSVSWYQQVLGQGPQFIFQYYEKEERGRGNFPDRFSARQFPNYSSELNVNALLLGDSALYLCASSSNLAGGYNEQFFGPGTRLTVL.

This chain uses TRBV2 with TRBJ2-3, with D possibly TRBD1 on 5 matching bases. CDR1 and CDR2 from the germline V gene are SNHLY and FYNNEI. CDR3 length equals 12 residues. V was trimmed by 6 bases and J by 5 bases, leaving 9 bases between them. The CDR3 region has the DNA TGTGCCAGCAGGGATAGGGGAGATACGCAGTATTTT. Its protein product is CASRDRGDTQYF.

The chain has TRBV11-3 and TRBJ2-2, with D possibly matching TRBD1 (6 bases). V lost 4 bases to trimming and J lost 2 bases, with 20 bases between them. Germline V gene sequence: CDR1 SGHNT, CDR2 YENEEA. The CDR3 extends over 18 amino acids. In nucleotides, the CDR3 is TGTGCCAGCAGCTCTCTTCCCCCAGGGGTTTTTAACACCGGGGAGCTGTTTTTT. This sequence encodes CASSSLPPGVFNTGELFF.

The sample holds a few counts of this clone. V and J are TRBV6-5 and TRBJ2-3, with 8 bases matching TRBD2. The CDR3 extends over 16 amino acids. V was pared by 3 bases and J by 5 bases, with 10 bases of the junction left unmatched. Germline V gives CDR1 MNHEY, CDR2 SVGAGI. The chain's CDR3 is CASSYQGGGPLDTQYF. The CDR3 DNA is TGTGCCAGCAGTTATCAAGGCGGGGGGCCGTTAGATACGCAGTATTTT.

Only a few counts were recorded for this clone. V is TRBV6-4 and J is TRBJ2-6; the D gene is possibly TRBD1 (6 bases). Germline CDR1 and CDR2: MRHNA and SNTAGT. V was cut by 3 bases and J by 0 bases, with 9 bases left in between. The CDR3 loop spans 16 amino acids. CDR3 in DNA: TGTGCCAGCAGTGAATCGGACAGCTCTGGGGCCAACGTCCTGACTTTC. Translation gives CASSESDSSGANVLTF.

This clone came up a few times. The chain recombines TRBV25-1 with TRBJ1-6; D perhaps matches TRBD1 (6 bases). V lost 4 bases and J lost 9, with 16 bases in between. CDR1 MGHDK and CDR2 SYGVNS come from the germline V gene. This CDR3 has 15 residues. The CDR3 DNA reads as TGTGCCAGCAGTGCCTCGGACCTCAGGGGTTCACCCCTCCACTTT. This codes for CASSASDLRGSPLHF.

The chain combines TRBV7-2 with TRBJ1-5, with a possible D match to TRBD1 (5 bases). From germline, CDR1 is SGHTA and CDR2 FQGNSA. V was cut by 5 bases and J by 3 bases, with 14 bases left in between. This CDR3 spans 15 amino acids. The CDR3 here is CASSPGTGFNQPQHF. Here the CDR3 DNA reads TGTGCCAGCAGCCCAGGAACAGGTTTCAATCAGCCCCAGCATTTT.

V and J are TRBV7-9 and TRBJ1-2; TRBD1 matches 8 bases. The CDR3 extends over 15 amino acids. V lost 5 bases to trimming and J lost 5 bases; unmatched junction nucleotides: 10. Germline CDR1 SEHNR, CDR2 FQNEAQ (reference sequence). The CDR3, as DNA: TGTGCCAGCAGCCCGAGGGACAGGACACCTTATGGCTACACCTTC. Protein sequence: CASSPRDRTPYGYTF.